These 6 T cell receptor beta chains originate from one sample sequenced in a study of blood T cell repertoires in COVID-19. TCRdb's table, derived via immunoSEQ multiplex PCR, lists solely in-frame clones and lacks some. This table has approximately 230,000 clones, approximately 80% appearing once. The specimen sequenced was peripheral blood. Source of these receptors: a man older than 75 with acute or convalescent COVID-19.

This chain connects TRBV28 to TRBJ1-5, with D possibly being TRBD1 (5 bases). V shed 4 bases and J shed 3 bases, with 16 bases lying between them. The CDR3 has 16 residues. Germline CDR1 is MDHEN and CDR2 is SYDVKM. The CDR3 DNA sequence: TGTGCCAGCAGTTCTCGTGGAAGGGGATTCAATCAGCCCCAGCATTTT. Protein product: CASSSRGRGFNQPQHF.

CDR3 region: CASSARAGVNSYEQYF. The DNA of the CDR3 is TGTGCCAGCAGTGCGCGAGCGGGAGTTAACTCCTACGAGCAGTACTTC. This rearrangement joins TRBV27 to TRBJ2-7; TRBD2 agrees at 8 bases. The CDR3 loop spans 16 amino acids. Germline CDR1 is MNHEY and CDR2 is SMNVEV (reference sequence). The V and J ends lost 5 bases and 0 bases, in that order; junction bases with no gene match: 9.

The rearrangement links TRBV30 to TRBJ1-5, with D maybe TRBD1 (6 bases). The germline V gene encodes CDR1 GTSNPN and CDR2 SVGIG (reference sequence). This CDR3 is 16 amino acids long. V dropped 3 bases and J dropped 0 bases, with 15 bases sitting between them. CDR3 in DNA: TGTGCCTGGAGCCCTCCAGGGGACTATAGCAATCAGCCCCAGCATTTT. Its protein is CAWSPPGDYSNQPQHF.

J is TRBJ1-2 and V is TRBV28; no definite D call. Germline lookup yields CDR1 MDHEN and CDR2 SYDVKM. This CDR3 region has 15 residues. The V and J ends lost 6 bases and 4 bases respectively, with 18 bases between them. CDR3 in amino acids: CASSPPSRPPYGYTF. The CDR3 region has the DNA TGTGCCAGCAGCCCCCCTTCGAGGCCGCCCTATGGCTACACCTTC.

This chain uses TRBV5-5 with TRBJ1-4, with a weak D call TRBD1 (5 bases). CDR3 length equals 15 residues. Deletions cut 0 bases from V and 7 bases from J, with 13 bases between. Germline assignment: CDR1 SGHKS and CDR2 YYEKEE (reference sequence). CDR3 DNA: TGTGCCAGCAGCTTGGACGGCTTCAGGGCTGAAAAACTGTTTTTT. As protein: CASSLDGFRAEKLFF. The whole variable domain, remainder taken from reference TRBV5-5 and TRBJ1-4, is DAGVTQSPTHLIKTRGQQVTLRCSPISGHKSVSWYQQVLGQGPQFIFQYYEKEERGRGNFPDRFSARQFPNYSSELNVNALLLGDSALYLCASSLDGFRAEKLFFGSGTQLSVL.

The gene calls are TRBV18 and TRBJ2-1; possible D gene TRBD1, 5 bases. The CDR3 loop spans 15 amino acids. V was pared by 2 bases and J by 5 bases, with 13 bases between. Germline V gene sequence: CDR1 KGHSH, CDR2 LQKENI. The CDR3 sequence is CASSPAHGRDNEQFF. Here the CDR3 DNA reads TGTGCCAGCTCACCAGCACATGGCAGGGACAATGAGCAGTTCTTC.